Following are 17 T cell receptor beta chains from one sample sequenced in a study of T cell responses to AZD1222 COVID-19 vaccine. Clones were sequenced by immunoSEQ multiplex PCR, and TCRdb holds only the in-frame ones, with some missing. The profile shows about 99,000 clones, 91% of them singletons. Specimen: peripheral blood, collected on day 0 of AZD1222 vaccination. The receptors derive from an adult in good health.

Notes on this clone: Other DNA sequences in this specimen translate into the identical CDR3. The chain recombines TRBV18 with TRBJ2-5, with 7 nucleotides matching TRBD1. The germline V gene encodes CDR1 KGHSH and CDR2 LQKENI. CDR3 length equals 13 residues. V gave up 5 bases and J gave up 2 bases; unmatched junction bases: 2. CDR3 nucleotide sequence: TGTGCCAGCTCAAGACAGGGACAAGAGACCCAGTACTTC. Translated, it gives CASSRQGQETQYF.

The rearrangement uses TRBV7-9 and TRBJ1-1; weak D call: TRBD1 (5 bases). This CDR3 has 13 residues. V gave up 7 bases and J gave up 0 bases, with 9 bases separating them. CDR1 is SEHNR, CDR2 FQNEAQ, per germline (reference sequence). The CDR3 nucleotides are TGTGCCAGCACCGGGGGGGTGAACACTGAAGCTTTCTTT. Translated: CASTGGVNTEAFF.

The CDR3 reads CASSDGLSPLHF. In nucleotides, the CDR3 is TGCGCCAGCAGTGACGGTCTTTCACCCCTCCACTTT. The chain carries TRBV10-1 and TRBJ1-6; D unresolved. Germline loops: CDR1 WNHNN, CDR2 SYGVQD (reference sequence). V was shortened by 3 bases and J by 9 bases, with 6 bases between the two germline ends. CDR3 length: 12 amino acids.

The chain couples TRBV7-9 to TRBJ1-5, with TRBD1 matching 7 bases. The germline V gene encodes CDR1 SEHNR and CDR2 FQNEAQ (reference sequence). The V segment lost 1 base and the J segment 7 bases; nucleotides outside the gene matches: 4. CDR3 size: 14 residues. The CDR3 bases are TGTGCCAGCAGCTTAGAAGGGGGCGTGCAGCCCCAGCATTTT. This translates into CASSLEGGVQPQHF.

The rearrangement joins TRBV19 to TRBJ2-6, with D tentatively TRBD2 (6 bases). The CDR3 runs to 15 residues. Per germline, CDR1 LNHDA and CDR2 SQIVND (reference sequence). V lost 5 bases and J 1 base, leaving 9 bases between the germline ends. The chain's CDR3 is CASSVGGSGANVLTF. In DNA, the CDR3 is TGTGCCAGTAGTGTGGGGGGATCTGGGGCCAACGTCCTGACTTTC.

The chain joins TRBV7-2 to TRBJ2-3; 10 bases are shared with TRBD1. The CDR3 runs 16 residues. Germline V CDR1 and CDR2: SGHTA, FQGNSA. Trimming cost V 6 bases and J 5 bases; bases outside gene matches: 11. The CDR3 region has the DNA TGTGCCAGCAGGGACCCTGGGACAGGGGTTGGAGATACGCAGTATTTT. Amino acid sequence: CASRDPGTGVGDTQYF.

The CDR3 coding sequence is TGTGCCAGTAGTATCGGGAGACGAGAGCAGTACTTC. It specifies CASSIGRREQYF. The genes are TRBV19 and TRBJ2-7; the D gene is possibly TRBD2 (6 bases). CDR1 is LNHDA and CDR2 is SQIVND in the germline V gene (reference sequence). CDR3 size: 12 residues. The V gene lost 3 bases and the J gene lost 7 bases, with 10 bases spanning the gap. The entire variable domain, with the rest obtained from reference TRBV19 and TRBJ2-7, is as follows: DGGITQSPKYLFRKEGQNVTLSCEQNLNHDAMYWYRQDPGQGLRLIYYSQIVNDFQKGDIAEGYSVSREKKESFPLTVTSAQKNPTAFYLCASSIGRREQYFGPGTRLTVT.

The chain carries TRBV19 and TRBJ2-3, with TRBD2 matching over 7 bases. The germline V gene encodes CDR1 LNHDA and CDR2 SQIVND (reference sequence). The CDR3 length is 18 residues. V gave up 5 bases and J gave up 2 bases; unmatched junction bases: 16. The CDR3: CASSPWGGSELDTDTQYF. The DNA for the CDR3 is TGTGCCAGTAGTCCGTGGGGGGGTTCGGAGTTAGACACAGATACGCAGTATTTT.

In this sample, this clone turned up once. The rearrangement joins TRBV14 to TRBJ2-1; possible D gene TRBD2, 6 bases. The V and J ends lost 1 base and 0 bases respectively, with 13 bases between them. The CDR3 runs to 17 residues. In germline, CDR1 is SGHDN, CDR2 FVKESK. For the CDR3, the DNA is TGTGCCAGCAGCCAAGTACTAGCTCGAAGCTCCTACAATGAGCAGTTCTTC. This translates into CASSQVLARSSYNEQFF. Full variable domain (remainder filled in from reference TRBV14 and TRBJ2-1): EAGVTQFPSHSVIEKGQTVTLRCDPISGHDNLYWYRRVMGKEIKFLLHFVKESKQDESGMPNNRFLAERTGGTYSTLKVQPAELEDSGVYFCASSQVLARSSYNEQFFGPGTRLTVL.

The sample holds one count of this clone. This sequence joins TRBV19 and TRBJ2-1; 8 nucleotides line up with TRBD1. With 3 bases clipped from V and 2 bases from J, the junction kept 15 bases outside the gene matches. CDR3 length: 19 amino acids. The germline gives CDR1 LNHDA, CDR2 SQIVND (reference sequence). This CDR3 is CASSIKAQGAFGAYNEQFF. In DNA, the CDR3 is TGTGCCAGTAGTATCAAGGCGCAGGGGGCGTTTGGGGCCTACAATGAGCAGTTCTTC.

This chain links TRBV11-1 with TRBJ2-1; D remains ambiguous. CDR3 length equals 15 residues. CDR1 SGHAT and CDR2 FQDESV come from the germline V gene (reference sequence). The germline V and J ends were trimmed by 5 bases and 8 bases, with 19 bases remaining between them. The CDR3 sequence is CASSPRKGIGDEQFF. CDR3 bases: TGTGCCAGCAGCCCCCGTAAGGGTATAGGTGATGAGCAGTTCTTC.

A remark on this clone: This sample also contains other DNA sequences that code for the same CDR3. The rearrangement uses TRBV18 and TRBJ2-1, with 12 bases that match TRBD1. Germline lookup yields CDR1 KGHSH and CDR2 LQKENI. The CDR3 is 14 residues long. The junction had 3 bases not matched to a gene; V was cut back by 3 bases and J by 9 bases. DNA for the CDR3: TGTGCCAGCTCACCGGGACAGGGGGCGTTTGAGCAGTTCTTC. It specifies CASSPGQGAFEQFF.

The CDR3 nucleotides are TGTGCCTGGACAGGGGGCGCCGGATCGGAGACCCAGTACTTC. It yields the protein CAWTGGAGSETQYF. V is TRBV30 and J is TRBJ2-5; 8 nucleotides agree with TRBD1. CDR3 length: 14 amino acids. After removal of 4 bases from V and 5 bases from J, the junction contained 9 bases not matched to a gene. Germline V gene data show CDR1 as GTSNPN and CDR2 as SVGIG (reference sequence).

This rearrangement joins TRBV7-2 to TRBJ1-2; the match to TRBD1 covers 10 bases. The V and J ends lost 4 bases and 6 bases, in that order; junction bases with no gene match: 8. Looked up from germline, CDR1 is SGHTA and CDR2 is FQGNSA. The CDR3 is made up of 15 amino acids. The DNA of the CDR3 is TGTGCCAGCAGCTCGACAGGGGGCGGCCACGATGGCTACACCTTC. Translated: CASSSTGGGHDGYTF.

The J gene is TRBJ1-6, the V gene TRBV27; tentatively, D is TRBD1 (5 bases). Germline V lookup: CDR1 MNHEY, CDR2 SMNVEV (reference sequence). The CDR3 spans 14 residues. The V end lost 3 bases, the J end lost 9 bases, and 12 bases lay between the germline ends. This chain's CDR3 is CASSFWAGISPLHF. The DNA for the CDR3 is TGTGCCAGCAGTTTTTGGGCAGGGATTTCACCCCTCCACTTT.

The V gene is TRBV14, the J gene TRBJ2-1, with 10 bases identical to TRBD2. V dropped 1 base and J dropped 6; count of bases not matched to a gene: 12. Germline V lookup: CDR1 SGHDN, CDR2 FVKESK. The CDR3 covers 18 residues. The CDR3: CASSQVRTPAGGINEQFF. The CDR3 nucleotides read TGTGCCAGCAGCCAAGTAAGGACCCCAGCGGGAGGGATCAATGAGCAGTTCTTC.

V gene TRBV6-1 combines with J gene TRBJ2-5, with 10 bases matching TRBD2. V was clipped by 2 bases and J by 5 bases; unmatched bases: 5. From germline, CDR1 is MNHNS and CDR2 SASEGT. The CDR3 sequence is 15 residues long. CDR3 loop: CASSEKLAGRETQYF. The CDR3 DNA sequence: TGTGCCAGCAGTGAAAAACTAGCGGGGAGGGAGACCCAGTACTTC.